Listed here is a single T cell receptor beta chain. Its antigen is still unknown. The CDR3 loop spans 13 amino acids. Germline CDR1 and CDR2: SGHRS and YFSETQ. V lost 3 bases and J 0 bases, leaving 6 bases between the germline ends. Sequencing was performed with immunoSEQ multiplex PCR; in TCRdb, only in-frame clones are kept and a portion is missing. The sample lists 80,000 to 100,000 clones, 75% to 90% occurring once. The sort gate was single viable CD3+CD4+CD8-CD45RO+ cells for memory CD4+ T cells. Total CD4+ T cells were enriched by CD4 positive selection. The sample comes from a study of memory CD4+ T cells and cytomegalovirus serostatus. Points from the study as a whole: Suggested: most of the CMV-linked TCR signature lies in CD4+ memory cells.

The chain links TRBV5-1 to TRBJ2-5, with unresolved D. This sequence originates from an adult in good health and CMV-seropositive. The sample consisted of memory CD4+ T cells from blood. The CDR3 region is CASSSNNQETQYF. For the CDR3, the DNA is TGCGCCAGCAGCTCGAATAACCAAGAGACCCAGTACTTC.